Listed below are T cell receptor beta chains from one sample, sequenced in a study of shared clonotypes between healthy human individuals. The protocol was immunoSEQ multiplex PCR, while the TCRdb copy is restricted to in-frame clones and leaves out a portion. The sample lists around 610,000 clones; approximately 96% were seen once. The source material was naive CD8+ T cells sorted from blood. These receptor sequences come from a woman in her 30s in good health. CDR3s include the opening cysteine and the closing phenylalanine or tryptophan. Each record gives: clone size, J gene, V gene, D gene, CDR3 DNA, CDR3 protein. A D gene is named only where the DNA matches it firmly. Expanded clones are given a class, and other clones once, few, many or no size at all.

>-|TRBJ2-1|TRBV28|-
TGTGCCAGCACCCTAGGGGGGCTAGGAGGTAATGAGCAGTTCTTC
CASTLGGLGGNEQFF
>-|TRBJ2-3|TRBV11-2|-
TGTGCCAGCAGTTCCCGCCGGCTAGTTGACACAGATACGCAGTATTTT
CASSSRRLVDTDTQYF
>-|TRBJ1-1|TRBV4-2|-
TGTGCCAGCAGCCCTGCGGGGGGAAGGAACACTGAAGCTTTCTTT
CASSPAGGRNTEAFF
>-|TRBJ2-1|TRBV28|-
TGTGCCAGCAGCCCGCGTCGGGAGAATGAGCAGTTCTTC
CASSPRRENEQFF
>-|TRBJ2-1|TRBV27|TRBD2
TGTGCCAGCAGTTTCCTGGGACTAGCGGACTACAATGAGCAGTTCTTC
CASSFLGLADYNEQFF
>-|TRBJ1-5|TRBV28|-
TGTGCCAGCAGGCCCGGGACGGGGAATCAGCCCCAGCATTTT
CASRPGTGNQPQHF
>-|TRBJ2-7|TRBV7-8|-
TGTGCCAGCAGCCCCGCCCTAGGGACAGCGGAGGGGGAGCAGTACTTC
CASSPALGTAEGEQYF
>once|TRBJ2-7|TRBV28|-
TGTGCCAGCAGTTCCCCCCTCATACATCGACTTATTTGGGACTTC
CASSSPLIHRLIWDF
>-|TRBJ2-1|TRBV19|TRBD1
TGTGCCAGTAGTCCCGGACAGGGTCCCTACAATGAGCAGTTCTTC
CASSPGQGPYNEQFF
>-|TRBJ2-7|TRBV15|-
TGTGCCACCAGCGGGTGGAGTACTAGCCAGACCTACGAGCAGTACTTC
CATSGWSTSQTYEQYF